The rows below give T cell receptor beta chains drawn from one sample of a study of blood T cell repertoires in COVID-19. Sequenced by immunoSEQ multiplex PCR; TCRdb stores in-frame clones only, minus some. Found here are about 120,000 clones, 90% of them singletons; the top ten hold 3.5% to 5%. The sequencing input was peripheral blood. The receptors here all came from a man aged 60 to 69 with COVID-19, enrolled during active disease. Each CDR3 is given with its conserved first and last residue. Fields, in order: CDR3 length, D gene, clone size, V gene, J gene, CDR3 protein, CDR3 DNA. D genes are given only for firm matches. Expanded clones get a size class; other rows say once, few or many, or leave the size out.

len: 13
d_gene: NA
abundance: NA
v_gene: TRBV12-5
j_gene: TRBJ1-1
CDR3aa: CASGLGRGTEAFF
CDR3nt: TGTGCTAGTGGTTTGGGCAGGGGCACTGAAGCTTTCTTT

len: 14
d_gene: NA
abundance: NA
v_gene: TRBV5-1
j_gene: TRBJ2-3
CDR3aa: CASSLSVRRATQYF
CDR3nt: TGCGCCAGCAGCTTGTCTGTGAGGAGAGCTACGCAGTATTTT

len: 15
d_gene: NA
abundance: NA
v_gene: TRBV6-5
j_gene: TRBJ1-5
CDR3aa: CASRFRAGPNQPQHF
CDR3nt: TGTGCCAGCAGATTCCGGGCGGGGCCCAATCAGCCCCAGCATTTT

len: 15
d_gene: TRBD2
abundance: once
v_gene: TRBV7-3
j_gene: TRBJ2-5
CDR3aa: CASSLAGVGQETQYF
CDR3nt: TGTGCCAGCAGCTTAGCGGGAGTGGGGCAAGAGACCCAGTACTTC

len: 14
d_gene: NA
abundance: NA
v_gene: TRBV11-2
j_gene: TRBJ1-1
CDR3aa: CASSQYRVNTEAFF
CDR3nt: TGTGCCAGCAGCCAATACAGGGTTAACACTGAAGCTTTCTTT

len: 14
d_gene: NA
abundance: NA
v_gene: TRBV5-1
j_gene: TRBJ1-1
CDR3aa: CASSVVAGNTEAFF
CDR3nt: TGCGCCAGCAGCGTGGTCGCGGGGAACACTGAAGCTTTCTTT

len: 15
d_gene: TRBD1
abundance: NA
v_gene: TRBV19
j_gene: TRBJ1-5
CDR3aa: CASSTQTGSNQPQHF
CDR3nt: TGTGCCAGTAGTACCCAGACAGGGAGTAATCAGCCCCAGCATTTT

len: 15
d_gene: TRBD1
abundance: NA
v_gene: TRBV7-3
j_gene: TRBJ1-1
CDR3aa: CASSFDGTVHTEAFF
CDR3nt: TGTGCCAGCAGCTTCGACGGGACAGTTCACACTGAAGCTTTCTTT

len: 16
d_gene: TRBD2
abundance: few
v_gene: TRBV5-1
j_gene: TRBJ2-3
CDR3aa: CASSLEASGYTDTQYF
CDR3nt: TGCGCCAGCAGCTTGGAGGCTAGCGGATACACAGATACGCAGTATTTT

len: 12
d_gene: NA
abundance: NA
v_gene: TRBV24-1
j_gene: TRBJ1-1
CDR3aa: CATRGGNTEAFF
CDR3nt: TGTGCCACGAGGGGGGGGAACACTGAAGCTTTCTTT

len: 15
d_gene: NA
abundance: NA
v_gene: TRBV7-8
j_gene: TRBJ2-3
CDR3aa: CASSLVGGLTDTQYF
CDR3nt: TGTGCCAGCAGCTTAGTCGGGGGTTTGACAGATACGCAGTATTTT

len: 14
d_gene: TRBD2
abundance: NA
v_gene: TRBV5-1
j_gene: TRBJ2-4
CDR3aa: CASSLGGLENIQYF
CDR3nt: TGCGCCAGCAGCTTGGGGGGACTAGAAAACATTCAGTACTTC

len: 13
d_gene: TRBD1
abundance: NA
v_gene: TRBV19
j_gene: TRBJ1-5
CDR3aa: CASSMDRVQPQHF
CDR3nt: TGTGCCAGTAGTATGGACAGGGTTCAGCCCCAGCATTTT

len: 13
d_gene: NA
abundance: NA
v_gene: TRBV6-5
j_gene: TRBJ1-1
CDR3aa: CASTRGMNTEAFF
CDR3nt: TGTGCCAGCACAAGGGGCATGAACACTGAAGCTTTCTTT

len: 14
d_gene: NA
abundance: once
v_gene: TRBV5-1
j_gene: TRBJ2-3
CDR3aa: CASSFQASADTQYF
CDR3nt: TGCGCCAGCAGCTTCCAGGCTAGCGCCGATACGCAGTATTTT

len: 16
d_gene: NA
abundance: NA
v_gene: TRBV7-9
j_gene: TRBJ1-1
CDR3aa: CASSLLGGGLYTEAFF
CDR3nt: TGTGCCAGCAGCTTATTGGGTGGGGGGTTGTACACTGAAGCTTTCTTT

len: 16
d_gene: TRBD1
abundance: NA
v_gene: TRBV2
j_gene: TRBJ1-5
CDR3aa: CASSDITGVSNQPQHF
CDR3nt: TGTGCCAGCAGTGATATTACAGGGGTTAGCAATCAGCCCCAGCATTTT

len: 15
d_gene: NA
abundance: NA
v_gene: TRBV29-1
j_gene: TRBJ2-6
CDR3aa: CSVKEARSGANVLTF
CDR3nt: TGCAGCGTTAAGGAGGCCCGCTCTGGGGCCAACGTCCTGACTTTC

len: 14
d_gene: NA
abundance: NA
v_gene: TRBV30
j_gene: TRBJ2-1
CDR3aa: CATTYPLTYNEQFF
CDR3nt: TGTGCCACCACCTACCCCCTGACTTACAATGAGCAGTTCTTC

len: 16
d_gene: TRBD1
abundance: once
v_gene: TRBV7-9
j_gene: TRBJ2-3
CDR3aa: CASSFWTGDNIDTQYF
CDR3nt: TGTGCCAGCAGCTTTTGGACAGGGGACAACATAGATACGCAGTATTTT

len: 16
d_gene: NA
abundance: NA
v_gene: TRBV4-2
j_gene: TRBJ2-3
CDR3aa: CASSQYVNQGFDTQYF
CDR3nt: TGTGCCAGCAGCCAGTATGTTAATCAGGGGTTCGATACGCAGTATTTT

len: 18
d_gene: TRBD2
abundance: NA
v_gene: TRBV11-2
j_gene: TRBJ2-2
CDR3aa: CASSSFPSGRKNTGELFF
CDR3nt: TGTGCCAGCAGCTCATTTCCTAGCGGGAGGAAGAACACCGGGGAGCTGTTTTTT

len: 14
d_gene: NA
abundance: few
v_gene: TRBV28
j_gene: TRBJ1-1
CDR3aa: CASRGTNRDTEAFF
CDR3nt: TGTGCCAGCAGGGGGACAAATCGGGACACTGAAGCTTTCTTT

len: 13
d_gene: NA
abundance: NA
v_gene: TRBV18
j_gene: TRBJ2-2
CDR3aa: CASSPRGAGELFF
CDR3nt: TGTGCCAGCTCACCACGCGGGGCCGGGGAGCTGTTTTTT

len: 12
d_gene: NA
abundance: few
v_gene: TRBV24-1
j_gene: TRBJ2-1
CDR3aa: CATSALSNEQFF
CDR3nt: TGTGCCACCAGTGCCCTTAGTAATGAGCAGTTCTTC

len: 15
d_gene: NA
abundance: NA
v_gene: TRBV2
j_gene: TRBJ1-1
CDR3aa: CASSDRGLWDTEAFF
CDR3nt: TGTGCCAGCAGTGACAGGGGATTATGGGACACTGAAGCTTTCTTT

len: 14
d_gene: NA
abundance: NA
v_gene: TRBV27
j_gene: TRBJ1-1
CDR3aa: CASHHLARNTEAFF
CDR3nt: TGTGCCAGCCATCATTTGGCTAGGAACACTGAAGCTTTCTTT

len: 17
d_gene: TRBD1
abundance: NA
v_gene: TRBV5-1
j_gene: TRBJ2-3
CDR3aa: CASSTGGQGFSTDTQYF
CDR3nt: TGCGCCAGCAGCACCGGGGGACAGGGTTTCAGCACAGATACGCAGTATTTT

len: 16
d_gene: TRBD1
abundance: NA
v_gene: TRBV2
j_gene: TRBJ2-1
CDR3aa: CASSPLGTGRIDEQFF
CDR3nt: TGTGCCAGCAGTCCACTCGGGACAGGTAGGATCGATGAGCAGTTCTTC

len: 15
d_gene: NA
abundance: NA
v_gene: TRBV6-1
j_gene: TRBJ2-7
CDR3aa: CASSEASTEKDEQYF
CDR3nt: TGTGCCAGCAGTGAAGCATCGACAGAAAAGGACGAGCAGTACTTC

len: 16
d_gene: TRBD2
abundance: NA
v_gene: TRBV9
j_gene: TRBJ2-2
CDR3aa: CASSVGLAGDTGELFF
CDR3nt: TGTGCCAGCAGCGTAGGACTAGCGGGAGACACCGGGGAGCTGTTTTTT

len: 15
d_gene: TRBD1
abundance: NA
v_gene: TRBV7-2
j_gene: TRBJ2-2
CDR3aa: CASSLQGANAGELFF
CDR3nt: TGTGCCAGCAGCTTGCAGGGGGCGAACGCCGGGGAGCTGTTTTTT

len: 15
d_gene: NA
abundance: NA
v_gene: TRBV9
j_gene: TRBJ2-7
CDR3aa: CASRVCESTPYEQYF
CDR3nt: TGTGCCAGCAGGGTCTGTGAGTCAACCCCCTACGAGCAGTACTTC

len: 16
d_gene: TRBD1
abundance: once
v_gene: TRBV5-1
j_gene: TRBJ2-7
CDR3aa: CASSFGPTGGTYEQYF
CDR3nt: TGCGCCAGCAGCTTCGGGCCGACAGGGGGAACCTACGAGCAGTACTTC

len: 13
d_gene: NA
abundance: NA
v_gene: TRBV4-1
j_gene: TRBJ1-1
CDR3aa: CASSVGQGPILFF
CDR3nt: TGCGCCAGCAGCGTCGGCCAGGGGCCCATTCTTTTCTTT

len: 12
d_gene: TRBD2
abundance: NA
v_gene: TRBV18
j_gene: TRBJ2-1
CDR3aa: CASSPGGNEQFF
CDR3nt: TGTGCCAGCTCTCCGGGGGGGAATGAGCAGTTCTTC

len: 13
d_gene: TRBD1
abundance: NA
v_gene: TRBV6-5
j_gene: TRBJ1-5
CDR3aa: CASKGAIDQPQHF
CDR3nt: TGTGCCAGCAAGGGGGCTATTGATCAGCCCCAGCATTTT

len: 14
d_gene: TRBD2
abundance: once
v_gene: TRBV30
j_gene: TRBJ2-1
CDR3aa: CAWRSAGVYNEQFF
CDR3nt: TGTGCCTGGAGATCAGCGGGAGTATACAATGAGCAGTTCTTC

len: 15
d_gene: TRBD1
abundance: NA
v_gene: TRBV11-3
j_gene: TRBJ2-5
CDR3aa: CASSRRTGGWETQYF
CDR3nt: TGTGCCAGCAGCCGCCGGACAGGGGGCTGGGAGACCCAGTACTTC